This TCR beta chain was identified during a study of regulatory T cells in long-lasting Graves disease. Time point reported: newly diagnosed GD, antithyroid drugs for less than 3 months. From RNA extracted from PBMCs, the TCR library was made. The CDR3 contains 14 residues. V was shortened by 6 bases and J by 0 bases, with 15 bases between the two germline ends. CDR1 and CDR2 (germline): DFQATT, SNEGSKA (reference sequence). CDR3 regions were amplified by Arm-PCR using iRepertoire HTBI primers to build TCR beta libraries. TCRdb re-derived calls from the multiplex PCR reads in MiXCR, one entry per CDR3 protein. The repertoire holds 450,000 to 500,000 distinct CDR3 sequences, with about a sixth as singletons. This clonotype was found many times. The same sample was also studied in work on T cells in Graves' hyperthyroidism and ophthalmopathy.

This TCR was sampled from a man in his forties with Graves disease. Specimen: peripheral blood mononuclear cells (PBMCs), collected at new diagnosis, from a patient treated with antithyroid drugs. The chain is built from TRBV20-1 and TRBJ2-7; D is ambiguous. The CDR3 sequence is CSAPSDWSSYEQYF. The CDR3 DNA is TGCAGTGCCCCTAGTGACTGGAGCTCCTACGAGCAGTACTTC.